A single sample gave rise to the 28 T cell receptor beta chains below, sequenced in a study of T cells in Graves' hyperthyroidism and ophthalmopathy. The CDR3 regions of TCR beta were amplified from RNA transcripts. First-round RT-PCR targeting the TCR CDR3 was performed with the HTBI primer set. Each CDR3 protein gets one entry after TCRdb re-called the multiplex PCR reads with MiXCR. The sample records 200,000 to 250,000 distinct CDR3 sequences, about 17% being singletons. The sequenced sample was blood. The origin of the receptors is a woman aged 18-29 years with Graves' ophthalmopathy.

This clonotype occurred many times. This rearrangement joins TRBV11-2 to TRBJ2-5; D remains unclear. CDR1 is SGHAT, CDR2 FQNNGV, per germline. This CDR3 spans 11 amino acids. The V gene lost 5 bases and the J gene lost 1 base, with 2 bases spanning the gap. In DNA, the CDR3 is TGTGCCAGCAGCCTCCAAGAGACCCAGTACTTC. This translates into CASSLQETQYF.

This clonotype has ten or more counts. The chain joins TRBV7-2 to TRBJ2-5, with 7 bases that match TRBD2. V shed 1 base, J shed 5 bases, and the junction held 1 base outside the gene matches. The germline gives CDR1 SGHTA, CDR2 FQGNSA. The CDR3 spans 13 residues. The CDR3 is CASSLVGGETQYF. The CDR3 DNA reads TGTGCCAGCAGCTTAGTGGGGGGGGAGACCCAGTACTTC.

The chain combines TRBV10-3 with TRBJ2-7, with 14 bases fitting TRBD2. V trimming: 8 bases; J trimming: 5 bases; junction bases outside the gene matches: 8. Germline V gives CDR1 ENHRY, CDR2 SYGVKD. This CDR3 is 15 amino acids long. The CDR3 reads CAIARGTSGGDEQYF. Here the CDR3 DNA reads TGTGCCATCGCCCGAGGGACTAGCGGGGGAGACGAGCAGTACTTC.

In its sample, this clonotype was seen many times. The chain uses TRBV11-3 and TRBJ2-1; D remains ambiguous. V was pared by 1 base and J by 0 bases, with 19 bases between. CDR1 and CDR2 (germline): SGHNT, YENEEA. The CDR3 is 19 amino acids. For the CDR3, the DNA is TGTGCCAGCAGCTTAGTTAAGCTTACGGGCTTGAGCTCCTACAATGAGCAGTTCTTC. Amino acid sequence: CASSLVKLTGLSSYNEQFF.

This clonotype appeared many times. This chain connects TRBV5-1 to TRBJ2-7; possible D gene TRBD2, 6 bases. CDR1 is SGHRS and CDR2 is YFSETQ in the germline V gene. The CDR3 contains 18 residues. V was pared by 2 bases and J by 0 bases, with 21 bases between. The CDR3 spells CASSFVRSLSGLSYEQYF. The CDR3 region has the DNA TGCGCCAGCAGCTTTGTGCGCTCCCTGAGCGGGCTCTCCTACGAGCAGTACTTC.

Many counts were recorded for this clonotype. V usage is TRBV18 and J usage is TRBJ1-2; 7 nucleotides align to TRBD1. V shed 6 bases and J 4 bases; nucleotides not matched to a gene: 8. This CDR3 has 14 amino acids. CDR1 is KGHSH, CDR2 LQKENI, per germline. As DNA, the CDR3 is TGTGCCAGCTCCCCAGGGGGGTTGGCCTATGGCTACACCTTC. This sequence encodes CASSPGGLAYGYTF.

Comment on this clonotype: This may come from a read error, since a much larger clone is one base off. The V call is TRBV9, the J call TRBJ2-2; 13 nucleotides align to TRBD2. The CDR3 loop spans 16 amino acids. Germline V gene sequence: CDR1 SGDLS, CDR2 YYNGEE. CDR3 in DNA: TGTACCAGCAGCCTCACTAGCGGGGGGGCAACCGGGGAGCTGTTTTTT. Its protein is CTSSLTSGGATGELFF.

The chain uses TRBV12-3 or TRBV12-4 and TRBJ1-2; no firm D call. V was trimmed by 2 bases and J by 2 bases, leaving 6 bases between them. The CDR3 loop spans 13 amino acids. The CDR3 spells CASSLIPNYGYTF. CDR3 DNA sequence: TGTGCCAGCAGTTTAATACCGAACTATGGCTACACCTTC.

This clonotype was recorded at least ten times. The rearrangement joins TRBV20-1 to TRBJ2-1; 7 bases fit TRBD2. J was trimmed by 3 bases and V by 5 bases; bases with no gene match: 10. The CDR3 spans 15 residues. CDR1 and CDR2 (germline): DFQATT, SNEGSKA (reference sequence). CDR3 sequence (DNA): TGCAGTGCTCTCTCGACTAGCTTGGGCTACAATGAGCAGTTCTTC. Translation: CSALSTSLGYNEQFF.

V is TRBV7-9 and J is TRBJ1-5; D remains unclear. Germline-derived CDR1 and CDR2 are SEHNR and FQNEAQ (reference sequence). There are 13 residues in the CDR3. Trimming left V 4 bases short and J 6 bases short, with 10 bases between. CDR3 DNA sequence: TGTGCCAGCAGCTCAACCGGGGTTCAGCCCCAGCATTTT. Its translation: CASSSTGVQPQHF.

This clonotype was counted many times. This chain connects TRBV6-1 to TRBJ2-3; unclear D gene. The CDR3 loop spans 13 amino acids. V lost 7 bases, J lost 2 bases, and 10 bases lay in between. From germline, CDR1 is MNHNS and CDR2 SASEGT. The CDR3 bases are TGTGCCAGCATTAAGGGCCCCACAGATACGCAGTATTTT. Encoded protein: CASIKGPTDTQYF.

This clonotype was picked up many times. The chain uses TRBV11-2 and TRBJ2-7, with D hard to call. Germline lookup yields CDR1 SGHAT and CDR2 FQNNGV. V lost 3 bases and J lost 2, with 11 bases in between. This CDR3 has 14 amino acids. The CDR3 is CASSLRTVAYEQYF. DNA for the CDR3: TGTGCCAGCAGCTTGCGGACCGTTGCCTACGAGCAGTACTTC.

This clonotype has more than one count but fewer than ten. The chain joins TRBV11-2 to TRBJ2-3, with 12 bases matching TRBD2. This CDR3 region has 16 residues. J was trimmed by 4 bases and V by 4 bases; bases with no gene match: 6. Germline CDR1 is SGHAT and CDR2 is FQNNGV. CDR3 sequence reads: CASSSRLAGAADTQYF. The CDR3 DNA reads as TGTGCCAGCAGCTCAAGACTAGCGGGAGCCGCAGATACGCAGTATTTT.

In its sample, this clonotype was seen many times. The gene calls are TRBV28 and TRBJ2-1; 9 nucleotides line up with TRBD1. Germline V gene data show CDR1 as MDHEN and CDR2 as SYDVKM. The CDR3 length is 15 residues. With 5 bases clipped from V and 3 bases from J, the junction kept 5 bases outside the gene matches. The CDR3: CASSKGQGNYNEQFF. The CDR3 nucleotides are TGTGCCAGCAGTAAGGGACAGGGTAACTACAATGAGCAGTTCTTC.

The chain recombines TRBV19 with TRBJ2-3; TRBD1 matches 9 bases. With 3 bases clipped from V and 6 bases from J, the junction kept 4 bases outside the gene matches. Germline CDR1 and CDR2: LNHDA and SQIVND (reference sequence). The CDR3 runs to 14 residues. CDR3 protein: CASSMVQGADTQYF. The CDR3 DNA sequence: TGTGCCAGTAGTATGGTACAGGGGGCGGATACGCAGTATTTT.

This chain joins TRBV6-4 and TRBJ2-1; 9 bases line up with TRBD2. This CDR3 region has 16 residues. The trim removed 0 bases at V and 3 bases at J, leaving 3 bases unmatched. The germline CDR1 and CDR2 sequences are MRHNA and SNTAGT. The CDR3 DNA reads TGTGCCAGCAGTGACTCTAGCGGGAGTCTCTACAATGAGCAGTTCTTC. It translates to CASSDSSGSLYNEQFF.

The V and J genes are TRBV19 and TRBJ2-1; 8 bases fit TRBD2. The ends lost 4 bases at V and 6 bases at J; junction bases unmatched: 14. This CDR3 contains 17 residues. The V gene's germline CDR1 is LNHDA and CDR2 SQIVND (reference sequence). CDR3 DNA sequence: TGTGCCAGTAGTACCCTGGGTGCCGCGGGAGGAGCCAATGAGCAGTTCTTC. This codes for CASSTLGAAGGANEQFF.

This clonotype was recorded at least ten times. V usage is TRBV28 and J usage is TRBJ2-7; D is undetermined. The CDR3 covers 12 residues. With 2 bases removed from V and 3 bases from J, the gap between germline ends came to 5 bases. The germline V gene encodes CDR1 MDHEN and CDR2 SYDVKM. Here the CDR3 reads CASSLQSYEQYF. CDR3 DNA: TGTGCCAGCAGTTTACAGAGCTACGAGCAGTACTTC.

This clonotype was seen repeatedly, ten times or more. The rearrangement joins TRBV30 to TRBJ2-1; D uncertain. V was trimmed by 0 bases and J by 8 bases, leaving 5 bases between them. CDR3 length: 11 amino acids. The germline CDR1 and CDR2 sequences are GTSNPN and SVGIG (reference sequence). CDR3 in amino acids: CAWSVRYEQFF. The CDR3 DNA sequence: TGTGCCTGGAGTGTGAGGTATGAGCAGTTCTTC.

This clonotype has at least ten counts. This rearrangement joins TRBV2 to TRBJ2-1; D perhaps matches TRBD2 (6 bases). V dropped 6 bases and J dropped 7 bases, with 22 bases sitting between them. The germline V gene has CDR1 SNHLY and CDR2 FYNNEI. This CDR3 is built from 16 residues. The CDR3 DNA reads as TGTGCCAGCAGCCCCCCCCCGGGAGACCCTCAGAATGAGCAGTTCTTC. As protein: CASSPPPGDPQNEQFF.

This clonotype was counted many times. This chain uses TRBV20-1 with TRBJ2-5; 7 bases match TRBD2. V dropped 3 bases and J dropped 0; count of bases not matched to a gene: 7. The germline CDR1 and CDR2 sequences are DFQATT and SNEGSKA (reference sequence). The CDR3 consists of 15 residues. CDR3 loop: CSARAGAWYQETQYF. CDR3 nucleotides: TGCAGTGCTAGGGCGGGAGCCTGGTACCAAGAGACCCAGTACTTC.

This clonotype has ten or more counts. The rearrangement joins TRBV10-3 to TRBJ1-5; D ambiguous. With 5 bases removed from V and 1 base from J, the gap between germline ends came to 9 bases. Per germline, CDR1 ENHRY and CDR2 SYGVKD. The CDR3 length is 14 residues. CDR3 nucleotide sequence: TGTGCCATCAGTTTGAATAGGAGCAATCAGCCCCAGCATTTT. It is translated as CAISLNRSNQPQHF.

This clonotype appeared many times. CDR3 sequence (DNA): TGTGCCAGCAGTTACAAGGAGAACACTGAAGCTTTCTTT. Translating gives CASSYKENTEAFF. The V gene is TRBV6-5, the J gene TRBJ1-1; D uncertain. Germline lookup yields CDR1 MNHEY and CDR2 SVGAGI. The V end lost 2 bases, the J end lost 1 base, and 5 bases lay between the germline ends. This CDR3 comprises 13 residues.

This clonotype was seen repeatedly, ten times or more. The chain has TRBV28 and TRBJ2-7; 7 bases agree with TRBD2. Unmatched junction bases numbered 1, after V lost 5 bases and J lost 3 bases. CDR3 length: 12 residues. Germline CDR1 MDHEN, CDR2 SYDVKM. CDR3 DNA sequence: TGTGCCAGCAGTAGCGGGGTCTACGAGCAGTACTTC. Translation: CASSSGVYEQYF.

This clonotype was recorded at least ten times. The chain carries TRBV12-3 or TRBV12-4 and TRBJ1-2; 9 bases match TRBD1. The CDR3 totals 15 residues. Losses at the gene ends were 4 bases for V and 7 bases for J; bases not matched to a gene: 10. Written as DNA, the CDR3 is TGTGCCAGCAGTTCTATACAGGGGGCGTTTAGTGGCTACACCTTC. Translated: CASSSIQGAFSGYTF.

This clonotype was counted at least ten times. This CDR3 reads CSARGRTGGYTDTQYF. In nucleotides, the CDR3 is TGCAGTGCTAGAGGACGGACAGGGGGGTACACAGATACGCAGTATTTT. This rearrangement joins TRBV20-1 to TRBJ2-3, with 10 bases that match TRBD1. The V segment lost 1 base and the J segment 2 bases; nucleotides outside the gene matches: 6. This CDR3 has 16 amino acids. Germline CDR1 DFQATT, CDR2 SNEGSKA (reference sequence).

This clonotype was picked up many times. The chain recombines TRBV7-9 with TRBJ2-7; tentative D call: TRBD2 (5 bases). This CDR3 is 16 amino acids long. The V and J ends lost 8 bases and 0 bases respectively, with 20 bases between them. Looked up from germline, CDR1 is SEHNR and CDR2 is FQNEAQ (reference sequence). The CDR3 region is CASPLSPGGYSYEQYF. DNA for the CDR3: TGTGCCAGCCCCTTAAGCCCCGGCGGGTACTCCTACGAGCAGTACTTC.

This clonotype was found many times. V and J are TRBV3-1 and TRBJ1-1, with TRBD1 as a possible D gene (5 bases). The V end lost 4 bases, the J end lost 10 bases, and 13 bases lay between the germline ends. This CDR3 has 12 amino acids. Germline V gives CDR1 LGHDT, CDR2 YNNKEL (reference sequence). CDR3 bases: TGTGCCAGCAGCCCAGGGACTAGGGGAGCTTTCTTT. Its translation is CASSPGTRGAFF.